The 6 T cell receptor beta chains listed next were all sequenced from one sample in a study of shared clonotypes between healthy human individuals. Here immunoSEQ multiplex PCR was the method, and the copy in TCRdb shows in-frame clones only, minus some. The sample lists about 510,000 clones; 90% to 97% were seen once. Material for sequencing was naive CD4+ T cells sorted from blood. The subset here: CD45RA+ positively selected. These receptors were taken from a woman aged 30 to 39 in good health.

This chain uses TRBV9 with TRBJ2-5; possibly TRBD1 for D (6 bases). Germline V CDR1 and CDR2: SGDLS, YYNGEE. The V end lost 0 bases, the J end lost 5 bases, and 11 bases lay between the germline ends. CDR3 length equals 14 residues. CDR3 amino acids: CASSVGGGPETQYF. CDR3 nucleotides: TGTGCCAGCAGCGTAGGTGGGGGCCCCGAGACCCAGTACTTC.

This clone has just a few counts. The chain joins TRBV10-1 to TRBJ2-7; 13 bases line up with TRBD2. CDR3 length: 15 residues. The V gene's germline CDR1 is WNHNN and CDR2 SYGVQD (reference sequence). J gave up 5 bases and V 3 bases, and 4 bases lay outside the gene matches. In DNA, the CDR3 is TGCGCCAGCAGTGATGGACTAGCGGGAGCCGACGAGCAGTACTTC. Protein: CASSDGLAGADEQYF.

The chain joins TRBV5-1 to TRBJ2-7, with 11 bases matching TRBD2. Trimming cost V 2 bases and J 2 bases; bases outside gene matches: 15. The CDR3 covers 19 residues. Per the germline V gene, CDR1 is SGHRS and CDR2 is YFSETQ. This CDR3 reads CASSFPAGARLAGTYEQYF. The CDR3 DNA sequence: TGCGCCAGCAGCTTTCCCGCAGGGGCGAGACTAGCGGGGACCTACGAGCAGTACTTC.

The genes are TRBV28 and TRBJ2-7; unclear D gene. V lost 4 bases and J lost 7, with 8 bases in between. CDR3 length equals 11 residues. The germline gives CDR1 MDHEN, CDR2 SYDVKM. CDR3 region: CASSYLAEQYF. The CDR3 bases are TGTGCCAGCAGTTATCTCGCGGAGCAGTACTTC.

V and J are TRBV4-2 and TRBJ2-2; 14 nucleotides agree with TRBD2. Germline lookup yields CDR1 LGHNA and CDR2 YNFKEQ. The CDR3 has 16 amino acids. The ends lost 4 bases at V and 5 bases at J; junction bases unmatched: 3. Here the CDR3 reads CASSPGLAGVTGELFF. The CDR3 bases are TGTGCCAGCAGCCCGGGACTAGCGGGGGTAACCGGGGAGCTGTTTTTT.

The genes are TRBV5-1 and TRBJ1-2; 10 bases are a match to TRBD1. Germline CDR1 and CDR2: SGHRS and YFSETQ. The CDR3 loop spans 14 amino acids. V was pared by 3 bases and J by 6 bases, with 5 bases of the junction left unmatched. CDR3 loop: CASSWGQGSDGYTF. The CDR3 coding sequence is TGCGCCAGCAGCTGGGGACAGGGGAGTGATGGCTACACCTTC.